This TCR beta chain was retrieved from a study of blood T cell repertoires in COVID-19. Generated by immunoSEQ multiplex PCR, the TCRdb table keeps only in-frame clones and is missing some. This sample yields over 200,000 clones, of which under 90% are seen a single time; around 18% belongs to the top ten. J gave up 9 bases and V 7 bases, and 7 bases lay outside the gene matches. The CDR3 runs 15 residues. CDR1 is SGHTA, CDR2 FQGNSA, per germline. Sequenced material: peripheral blood. The TCR originated in a woman over 75 with active or convalescent COVID-19. This chain connects TRBV7-2 to TRBJ1-6; 12 bases fit TRBD1. The CDR3 protein is CASTVLGQGASPLHF. The CDR3 DNA reads TGTGCCAGCACCGTCTTGGGACAGGGGGCTTCACCCCTCCACTTT.